Listed below are T cell receptor beta chains from one sample, sequenced in a study of T cells after yellow fever vaccination. TCRdb analysed the 5' RACE reads with MiXCR anew, one entry per CDR3 protein. The sample has about 400,000 distinct CDR3 sequences, around 10% seen once. The sequencing used PBMCs, collected on the day of the first yellow fever vaccination. Receptor source: a man aged 18 to 30 who received the YFV17D yellow fever vaccine. CDR3s include the opening cysteine and the closing phenylalanine or tryptophan. Each record gives: D gene, clone size, V gene, J gene, CDR3 DNA, CDR3 protein. D genes are given only for firm matches. Expanded clones are given a class, and other clones once, few, many or no size at all.

d_call: TRBD2; clone_size: many; v_call: TRBV12-3/TRBV12-4; j_call: TRBJ2-5; cdr3_nt: TGTGCCAGCAGTCCACTAGCGGGGAAACAAGAGACCCAGTACTTC; cdr3_aa: CASSPLAGKQETQYF
d_call: TRBD2; clone_size: .; v_call: TRBV10-3; j_call: TRBJ2-1; cdr3_nt: TGTGCCACGGAGGGACTATACAATCATGAGCAGTTCTTC; cdr3_aa: CATEGLYNHEQFF
d_call: .; clone_size: .; v_call: TRBV19; j_call: TRBJ2-7; cdr3_nt: TGTGCCAGTAGTATTATGGGGGGACAGTCCTACGAGCAGTACTTC; cdr3_aa: CASSIMGGQSYEQYF
d_call: .; clone_size: .; v_call: TRBV7-7; j_call: TRBJ1-1; cdr3_nt: TGTGCTAGCAGCTTAGATAGAGCAGGCCCAGCTTTCTTT; cdr3_aa: CASSLDRAGPAFF
d_call: TRBD2; clone_size: many; v_call: TRBV20-1; j_call: TRBJ2-3; cdr3_nt: TGCAGTGCAACCGGGACTACTGTAACAGATACGCAGTATTTT; cdr3_aa: CSATGTTVTDTQYF
d_call: TRBD2; clone_size: .; v_call: TRBV3-1; j_call: TRBJ2-7; cdr3_nt: TGTGCCAGCACCCGCGGGGGTTCGGGGGAGCAGTACTTC; cdr3_aa: CASTRGGSGEQYF
d_call: .; clone_size: few; v_call: TRBV7-3; j_call: TRBJ2-3; cdr3_nt: TGTGCCAGCAGCTTAACCCCAGGCACAGATACGCAGTATTTT; cdr3_aa: CASSLTPGTDTQYF
d_call: TRBD1; clone_size: few; v_call: TRBV5-5; j_call: TRBJ2-2; cdr3_nt: TGTGCCAGCAGCGCCCGGGACAGGGTCACCGGGGAGCTGTTTTTT; cdr3_aa: CASSARDRVTGELFF
d_call: .; clone_size: .; v_call: TRBV5-4; j_call: TRBJ1-2; cdr3_nt: TGTGCCAGCAGCTTTCCAGGGCTCGATGGCTACACCTTC; cdr3_aa: CASSFPGLDGYTF
d_call: .; clone_size: few; v_call: TRBV6-5; j_call: TRBJ2-1; cdr3_nt: TGTGCCAGCAGTTACCGCGGCTCCTACAATGAGCAGTTCTTC; cdr3_aa: CASSYRGSYNEQFF
d_call: .; clone_size: few; v_call: TRBV7-6; j_call: TRBJ2-1; cdr3_nt: TGTGCCAGCAGCTGGGGCCGGGGGTACAATGAGCAGTTCTTC; cdr3_aa: CASSWGRGYNEQFF
d_call: TRBD1; clone_size: many; v_call: TRBV5-1; j_call: TRBJ1-5; cdr3_nt: TGCGCCAGCAGCTTCGGGGACAGGGCAAATCAGCCCCAGCATTTT; cdr3_aa: CASSFGDRANQPQHF
d_call: TRBD1; clone_size: few; v_call: TRBV11-1; j_call: TRBJ2-3; cdr3_nt: TGTGCCAGCAGCGGGGGACAGATAGCAGATACGCAGTATTTT; cdr3_aa: CASSGGQIADTQYF
d_call: TRBD2; clone_size: .; v_call: TRBV4-2; j_call: TRBJ2-3; cdr3_nt: TGTGCCAGCAGCCAAGCCCCACTAGCGGGGGGCACAGATACGCAGTATTTT; cdr3_aa: CASSQAPLAGGTDTQYF
d_call: .; clone_size: many; v_call: TRBV12-3/TRBV12-4; j_call: TRBJ2-5; cdr3_nt: TGTGCCAGCAGCCGCCGCGGAGAGCAAGAGACCCAGTACTTC; cdr3_aa: CASSRRGEQETQYF
d_call: TRBD1; clone_size: many; v_call: TRBV12-3/TRBV12-4; j_call: TRBJ1-5; cdr3_nt: TGTGCCAGCAGTTCAGGACAGGGAAGCAATCAGCCCCAGCATTTT; cdr3_aa: CASSSGQGSNQPQHF
d_call: TRBD2; clone_size: many; v_call: TRBV20-1; j_call: TRBJ2-1; cdr3_nt: TGCAGTGCGAGCAGCGGGGGGGCCTACAATGAGCAGTTCTTC; cdr3_aa: CSASSGGAYNEQFF
d_call: .; clone_size: few; v_call: TRBV7-2; j_call: TRBJ2-5; cdr3_nt: TGTGCCAGCAGCTTCCTCCGAGAGACCCAGTACTTC; cdr3_aa: CASSFLRETQYF
d_call: .; clone_size: .; v_call: TRBV7-2; j_call: TRBJ2-2; cdr3_nt: TGTGCCAGCAGCTTAGCAGACAGCAAGGGAACCGGGGAGCTGTTTTTT; cdr3_aa: CASSLADSKGTGELFF
d_call: TRBD2; clone_size: few; v_call: TRBV20-1; j_call: TRBJ2-4; cdr3_nt: TGCAGTGCTCTTGATCAGGGACTAGCGGGAGTTTTC; cdr3_aa: CSALDQGLAGVF
d_call: .; clone_size: few; v_call: TRBV6-5; j_call: TRBJ2-1; cdr3_nt: TGTGCCAGCAGCTATACAGGGTCCTATGAGCAGTTCTTC; cdr3_aa: CASSYTGSYEQFF
d_call: .; clone_size: .; v_call: TRBV5-1; j_call: TRBJ2-1; cdr3_nt: TGCGCCAGCAGCTTAGGACGGCCTGACGATGAGCAGTTCTTC; cdr3_aa: CASSLGRPDDEQFF
d_call: .; clone_size: many; v_call: TRBV4-2; j_call: TRBJ1-1; cdr3_nt: TGTGCCAGCAGCCGAGAACCCGAAGGCACTGAAGCTTTCTTT; cdr3_aa: CASSREPEGTEAFF
d_call: .; clone_size: few; v_call: TRBV6-5; j_call: TRBJ1-4; cdr3_nt: TGTGCCAGCAGTTGGGGAGGGGCGCGGAATGAAAAACTGTTTTTT; cdr3_aa: CASSWGGARNEKLFF
d_call: .; clone_size: .; v_call: TRBV6-5; j_call: TRBJ1-6; cdr3_nt: TGTGCCAGCAGTTTGGACAGACAAGCCTATAATTCACCCCTCCACTTT; cdr3_aa: CASSLDRQAYNSPLHF
d_call: .; clone_size: few; v_call: TRBV5-1; j_call: TRBJ1-4; cdr3_nt: TGCGCCAGCAGCTTCAGACTCAATGAAAAACTGTTTTTT; cdr3_aa: CASSFRLNEKLFF
d_call: .; clone_size: .; v_call: TRBV9; j_call: TRBJ1-1; cdr3_nt: TGTGCCAGCAGCGTAGAACCGTCGAACACTGAAGCTTTCTTT; cdr3_aa: CASSVEPSNTEAFF
d_call: .; clone_size: .; v_call: TRBV6-5; j_call: TRBJ1-1; cdr3_nt: TGTGCCAGCAGTTACAGCGATGCGCGTATGAACACTGAAGCTTTCTTT; cdr3_aa: CASSYSDARMNTEAFF
d_call: .; clone_size: .; v_call: TRBV5-1; j_call: TRBJ2-3; cdr3_nt: TGCGCCAGCAGCTTGGTTGCGCAGCCGGACACAGATACGCAGTATTTT; cdr3_aa: CASSLVAQPDTDTQYF
d_call: .; clone_size: few; v_call: TRBV6-5; j_call: TRBJ2-7; cdr3_nt: TGTGCCAGCAGTTCCTTGTACGAGCAGTACTTC; cdr3_aa: CASSSLYEQYF
d_call: TRBD1; clone_size: .; v_call: TRBV18; j_call: TRBJ1-6; cdr3_nt: TGTGCCAGCTCACCGCCCGGGACAGAAAATTCACCCCTCCACTTT; cdr3_aa: CASSPPGTENSPLHF
d_call: TRBD2; clone_size: .; v_call: TRBV5-1; j_call: TRBJ2-1; cdr3_nt: TGCGCCAGCAGCTTCGGACTAGCGGGGCGTAACAATGAGCAGTTCTTC; cdr3_aa: CASSFGLAGRNNEQFF
d_call: TRBD2; clone_size: few; v_call: TRBV5-4; j_call: TRBJ2-5; cdr3_nt: TGTGCCAGCAGCTTGGGGGGTGGCACTAGCGGGGGGTACCAAGAGACCCAGTACTTC; cdr3_aa: CASSLGGGTSGGYQETQYF
d_call: .; clone_size: few; v_call: TRBV6-1; j_call: TRBJ1-6; cdr3_nt: TGTGCCAGCAGTGCGGGTCCGTTGGATAATTCACCCCTCCACTTT; cdr3_aa: CASSAGPLDNSPLHF
d_call: .; clone_size: few; v_call: TRBV27; j_call: TRBJ2-7; cdr3_nt: TGTGCCAGCAGTTTTTTGGGAGATCGCTACGAGCAGTACTTC; cdr3_aa: CASSFLGDRYEQYF
d_call: TRBD1; clone_size: many; v_call: TRBV2; j_call: TRBJ1-2; cdr3_nt: TGTGCCAGCAGGCTCCCGGGACAGCTACTATCCTTC; cdr3_aa: CASRLPGQLLSF
d_call: .; clone_size: once; v_call: TRBV21-1; j_call: TRBJ1-3; cdr3_nt: TGTGCCAGCAGCAAAGCGCAGGGGGCAAGTGGAAACACCATATATTTT; cdr3_aa: CASSKAQGASGNTIYF
d_call: .; clone_size: few; v_call: TRBV5-1; j_call: TRBJ2-7; cdr3_nt: TGCGCCAGCAGCTTCGGCCCGTACGGGGATTTATACGAGCAGTACTTC; cdr3_aa: CASSFGPYGDLYEQYF
d_call: .; clone_size: many; v_call: TRBV2; j_call: TRBJ2-4; cdr3_nt: TGTGCCAGCAGTAAAGTGACAGAACTAGCCAAAAACATTCAGTACTTC; cdr3_aa: CASSKVTELAKNIQYF
d_call: .; clone_size: many; v_call: TRBV20-1; j_call: TRBJ1-3; cdr3_nt: TGCAGTGCTAGACTCCGGGACGGTTCTGGAAACACCATATATTTT; cdr3_aa: CSARLRDGSGNTIYF
d_call: .; clone_size: many; v_call: TRBV3-1; j_call: TRBJ2-1; cdr3_nt: TGTGCCAGCAGCCAAGAGTTCAGTAACGGGGGAAGGAATGAGCAGTTCTTC; cdr3_aa: CASSQEFSNGGRNEQFF
d_call: TRBD2; clone_size: .; v_call: TRBV25-1; j_call: TRBJ2-3; cdr3_nt: TGTGCCAGCAGCCCCCTGGGTGCTAGCGGGGATACGCAGTATTTT; cdr3_aa: CASSPLGASGDTQYF
d_call: .; clone_size: many; v_call: TRBV2; j_call: TRBJ2-5; cdr3_nt: TGTGCCAGCAGTGATCTCGAGACCCAGTACTTC; cdr3_aa: CASSDLETQYF
d_call: .; clone_size: .; v_call: TRBV27; j_call: TRBJ1-1; cdr3_nt: TGTGCCAGCAGTATAACAGGGCTCATGAACACTGAAGCTTTCTTT; cdr3_aa: CASSITGLMNTEAFF
d_call: TRBD1; clone_size: many; v_call: TRBV11-2; j_call: TRBJ1-1; cdr3_nt: TGTGCCAGCAGCTTAGGGGGACAGGGCTTCGCAAGGAGCACTGAAGCTTTCTTT; cdr3_aa: CASSLGGQGFARSTEAFF
d_call: TRBD1; clone_size: many; v_call: TRBV5-1; j_call: TRBJ2-1; cdr3_nt: TGCGCCAGCAGCTTCGGACAGGGGGCTTGGAATGAGCAGTTCTTC; cdr3_aa: CASSFGQGAWNEQFF
d_call: TRBD1; clone_size: .; v_call: TRBV5-1; j_call: TRBJ2-7; cdr3_nt: TGCGCCAGCAGCCCGATGGGACAGGCCTACGAGCAGTACTTC; cdr3_aa: CASSPMGQAYEQYF
d_call: .; clone_size: .; v_call: TRBV14; j_call: TRBJ2-7; cdr3_nt: TGTGGCAGCAGCCAAAGGAGGTACGAGCAGTACTTC; cdr3_aa: CGSSQRRYEQYF
d_call: .; clone_size: .; v_call: TRBV30; j_call: TRBJ2-5; cdr3_nt: TGTGCCTGGAGTGTTCTGACTGGAGGGGAGACCCAGTACTTC; cdr3_aa: CAWSVLTGGETQYF
d_call: .; clone_size: few; v_call: TRBV7-2; j_call: TRBJ2-2; cdr3_nt: TGTGCCAGCTTCCTAGACTACCCACCCGGGGAGCTGTTTTTT; cdr3_aa: CASFLDYPPGELFF
d_call: .; clone_size: few; v_call: TRBV20-1; j_call: TRBJ2-5; cdr3_nt: TGCAGTGCTAGACAACCAGGGGCGGGGCCCCAAGAGACCCAGTACTTC; cdr3_aa: CSARQPGAGPQETQYF
d_call: TRBD2; clone_size: .; v_call: TRBV24-1; j_call: TRBJ2-1; cdr3_nt: TGTGCCACCAGTGATTCGCGGGGGGGCCAAAATGAGCAGTTCTTC; cdr3_aa: CATSDSRGGQNEQFF
d_call: TRBD1; clone_size: few; v_call: TRBV7-2; j_call: TRBJ2-2; cdr3_nt: TGTGCCAGCAGCTTAGCCCAGGGGGACGGGGAGCTGTTTTTT; cdr3_aa: CASSLAQGDGELFF
d_call: .; clone_size: few; v_call: TRBV5-5; j_call: TRBJ2-7; cdr3_nt: TGTGCCAGCAGCTTTCAGGGTTCGGACGAGCAGTACTTC; cdr3_aa: CASSFQGSDEQYF
d_call: .; clone_size: few; v_call: TRBV3-1; j_call: TRBJ1-1; cdr3_nt: TGTGCCAGCAGCCAAGACAGAGAAGCTTTCTTT; cdr3_aa: CASSQDREAFF
d_call: .; clone_size: few; v_call: TRBV3-1; j_call: TRBJ2-4; cdr3_nt: TGTGCCAGCAGCCTTGGACAGAGCCGCGTTCAGTACTTC; cdr3_aa: CASSLGQSRVQYF
d_call: .; clone_size: .; v_call: TRBV25-1; j_call: TRBJ1-3; cdr3_nt: TGTGCCAGCGCCCCAGAGGGGAGCGGGAACACCATATATTTT; cdr3_aa: CASAPEGSGNTIYF